These T cell receptor beta chains were read from a single sample in a study of blood T cell repertoires in COVID-19. The data were produced by immunoSEQ multiplex PCR, yet TCRdb's version contains in-frame clones alone and is incomplete. Found here are about 83,000 clones, roughly 80% of them singletons; the top ten hold 15% to 19%. Sequences were obtained from peripheral blood. The receptors were gathered from a woman aged 80 or older with acute or convalescent COVID-19. Both conserved end residues are part of each CDR3. Each record gives: V gene, D gene, clone size, J gene, CDR3 protein, CDR3 DNA. D genes are given only for firm matches. Rows give clone size only sometimes, using once, few, many, or a class for an expanded clone.

V gene: TRBV5-1
D gene: -
clone size: -
J gene: TRBJ2-2
CDR3 protein: CASSLIVAPGTGELFF
CDR3 DNA: TGCGCCAGCAGCTTGATTGTGGCCCCGGGGACCGGGGAGCTGTTTTTT

V gene: TRBV24-1
D gene: TRBD1
clone size: -
J gene: TRBJ2-7
CDR3 protein: CATSDTGQGTYEQYF
CDR3 DNA: TGTGCCACCAGTGATACGGGACAGGGGACCTACGAGCAGTACTTC

V gene: TRBV4-1
D gene: -
clone size: -
J gene: TRBJ1-6
CDR3 protein: CASSQPGNNSPLHF
CDR3 DNA: TGCGCCAGCAGCCAACCAGGGAATAATTCACCCCTCCACTTT

V gene: TRBV28
D gene: -
clone size: -
J gene: TRBJ2-3
CDR3 protein: CASSSSAGITDTQYF
CDR3 DNA: TGTGCCAGCAGTTCATCGGCAGGGATCACAGATACGCAGTATTTT

V gene: TRBV3-1/TRBV3-2
D gene: TRBD2
clone size: -
J gene: TRBJ2-2
CDR3 protein: CASSQGGANTGELFF
CDR3 DNA: TGTGCCAGCAGCCAGGGGGGGGCGAACACCGGGGAGCTGTTTTTT

V gene: TRBV30
D gene: TRBD1
clone size: -
J gene: TRBJ1-3
CDR3 protein: CAWSILQGALSGNTIYF
CDR3 DNA: TGTGCCTGGAGTATCCTACAGGGGGCGTTATCGGGAAACACCATATATTTT

V gene: TRBV5-5
D gene: -
clone size: -
J gene: TRBJ1-1
CDR3 protein: CASSLVTAEAFF
CDR3 DNA: TGTGCCAGCAGCTTGGTGACAGCTGAAGCTTTCTTT

V gene: TRBV30
D gene: -
clone size: once
J gene: TRBJ1-1
CDR3 protein: CAWSVQAGRVTEAFF
CDR3 DNA: TGTGCCTGGAGTGTACAGGCAGGGAGGGTAACTGAAGCTTTCTTT

V gene: TRBV2
D gene: -
clone size: -
J gene: TRBJ2-6
CDR3 protein: CASMSSGANVLTF
CDR3 DNA: TGTGCCAGCATGAGCTCTGGGGCCAACGTCCTGACTTTC

V gene: TRBV28
D gene: -
clone size: -
J gene: TRBJ1-5
CDR3 protein: CASILGSGNQPQHF
CDR3 DNA: TGTGCCAGCATCTTAGGATCGGGGAATCAGCCCCAGCATTTT

V gene: TRBV19
D gene: TRBD2
clone size: once
J gene: TRBJ2-5
CDR3 protein: CASSVSGGAETQYF
CDR3 DNA: TGTGCCAGTAGTGTTAGCGGGGGAGCGGAGACCCAGTACTTC

V gene: TRBV19
D gene: TRBD1
clone size: -
J gene: TRBJ1-4
CDR3 protein: CASSISAGGEKLFF
CDR3 DNA: TGTGCCAGTAGTATATCGGCAGGGGGAGAAAAACTGTTTTTT

V gene: TRBV11-3
D gene: TRBD1
clone size: -
J gene: TRBJ1-1
CDR3 protein: CASIPPRGRVGHTEAFF
CDR3 DNA: TGTGCCAGCATCCCTCCCAGGGGGCGAGTCGGGCACACTGAAGCTTTCTTT

V gene: TRBV6-5
D gene: -
clone size: -
J gene: TRBJ2-5
CDR3 protein: CASSYLRVGKTQYF
CDR3 DNA: TGTGCCAGCAGTTACTTGAGGGTCGGAAAGACCCAGTACTTC

V gene: TRBV18
D gene: -
clone size: -
J gene: TRBJ2-7
CDR3 protein: CASSPQSSYEQYF
CDR3 DNA: TGTGCCAGCTCACCACAGAGCTCCTACGAGCAGTACTTC

V gene: TRBV19
D gene: -
clone size: -
J gene: TRBJ1-5
CDR3 protein: CASSMGRVSNQPQHF
CDR3 DNA: TGTGCCAGTAGTATGGGCAGGGTTAGCAATCAGCCCCAGCATTTT

V gene: TRBV5-1
D gene: TRBD1
clone size: -
J gene: TRBJ2-7
CDR3 protein: CASSSVDRGPEQYF
CDR3 DNA: TGCGCCAGCAGCTCCGTGGACAGGGGGCCCGAGCAGTACTTC